This T cell receptor (beta chain) originates from a study of blood T cell repertoires in COVID-19. For the study at large: Whether acute or convalescent, the COVID-19 samples came from the United States, Italy and Spain.

In germline, CDR1 is ENHRY, CDR2 SYGVKD. Trimming took 3 bases from V and 5 from J; bases not matched to a gene: 4. The CDR3 is 13 residues long. Only in-frame clones appear in the TCRdb table, and some are missing; sequencing was by immunoSEQ multiplex PCR. The data show about 260,000 clones, approximately 86% seen once. This chain uses TRBV10-3 with TRBJ2-7; 7 bases align to TRBD1. This sequence originates from a man aged 25-40 years with active or convalescent COVID-19. The sequencing sample was made of peripheral blood. CDR3: CAISDGQVDEQYF. CDR3 in DNA: TGTGCCATCAGTGATGGACAGGTCGACGAGCAGTACTTC.